This T cell receptor beta chain was obtained from a study of T cell changes during pregnancy in multiple sclerosis (dated 2019 in TCRdb). Some background on the complete study: In women with multiple sclerosis, the researchers looked at how the T cell repertoire shifted as pregnancy progressed.

The receptor library was made with the immunoSEQ multiplex PCR assay. Not all clones reach the TCRdb copy of this immuneACCESS table, which keeps in-frame sequences only. Checked studies attribute under half of the gap to unresolved V genes and leave the rest unexplained. This sample lists some 140,000 clones; approximately 96% were detected once. Over 0.35% of the sample comes from the top ten. Concerning this clone itself: Its antigen remains unidentified. No base quality information exists; no much larger clone differs at one position.

Counted from cysteine to phenylalanine, this CDR3 has 15 amino acids. The DNA shown is the 45-base CDR3, in frame from base 1. V ends up 5 bases short and J 0 bases short, with an unmatched junction base count of 4. CDR1 and CDR2 were assigned from the germline V gene (reference sequence) as MNHEY and SMNVEV. The sequence links TRBV27 to TRBJ1-1; 9 of the junction bases match TRBD1. The specimen was peripheral blood, collected after pregnancy. The source of this sequence is a female donor with multiple sclerosis, enrolled in a pregnancy study. The base sequence is TGTGCCAGCAGTCAAGGACAGGGGATGAACACTGAAGCTTTCTTT. It is translated as CASSQGQGMNTEAFF.